The 28 T cell receptor beta chains below were found in one sample sequenced in a study of early T cells in non-severe SARS-CoV-2 infection (dated by TCRdb to the early 2020s). Library construction relied on 5' RACE. This sample was sequenced with a NextSeq 500. In TCRdb, the public reads were trimmed at Q25 with fastp and aligned with MiXCR, with productive beta chains retained. Each entry is one CDR3 protein sequence, shown with its most common DNA and genes. The sample has fewer than 100,000 distinct CDR3 sequences on record, about a sixth of them singletons. The top ten clones comprise around 2.6% of the sample. Sequencing was carried out using whole blood. The receptor set was obtained from an adult who was a healthcare worker with PCR-confirmed SARS-CoV-2 infection or an uninfected control (not recorded which).

The V call is TRBV19, the J call TRBJ1-5, with D uncertain. Trimming took off 3 bases at V and 0 bases at J, with 12 bases between the two ends. Germline CDR1 LNHDA, CDR2 SQIVND (reference sequence). The CDR3 is made up of 16 amino acids. The CDR3 spells CASSIGPSYSNQPQHF. The CDR3 coding sequence is TGTGCCAGTAGTATCGGGCCGTCCTATAGCAATCAGCCCCAGCATTTT.

This clonotype was observed a few times. J is TRBJ2-3 and V is TRBV9; D unresolved. Germline V gives CDR1 SGDLS, CDR2 YYNGEE. The CDR3 has 12 residues. V lost 3 bases and J 2 bases, leaving 4 bases between the germline ends. The CDR3 DNA is TGTGCCAGCAGCGCTTACACAGATACGCAGTATTTT. It codes for CASSAYTDTQYF.

This clonotype showed up just a few times. The chain joins TRBV6-1 to TRBJ2-1; possible D gene TRBD2, 7 bases. V lost 7 bases and J 4 bases, leaving 17 bases between the germline ends. Germline CDR1 and CDR2: MNHNS and SASEGT. This CDR3 spans 15 amino acids. CDR3 DNA sequence: TGTGCCAGCACAAGGACAGCGGGGATATACAATGAGCAGTTCTTC. It is translated as CASTRTAGIYNEQFF.

This clonotype appeared many times. This chain links TRBV29-1 with TRBJ2-1; a weak D match, TRBD1 (5 bases). CDR3 length: 12 amino acids. Germline V lookup: CDR1 SQVTM, CDR2 ANQGSEA. V was pared by 1 base and J by 6 bases, with 7 bases between. CDR3 nucleotide sequence: TGCAGCGTTGAAGGGGGCCGCAATGAGCAGTTCTTC. This translates into CSVEGGRNEQFF.

The chain employs TRBV20-1 and TRBJ1-5; D gene unclear. The ends were cut back, 0 bases at V and 4 bases at J, with 7 bases in the middle. Germline V gene data show CDR1 as DFQATT and CDR2 as SNEGSKA (reference sequence). The CDR3 runs to 13 residues. The CDR3 loop is CSAREGGNQPQHF. The CDR3 nucleotides are TGCAGTGCTAGAGAGGGCGGGAATCAGCCCCAGCATTTT.

The chain links TRBV5-1 to TRBJ1-1; 8 bases are shared with TRBD1. V gave up 5 bases and J gave up 1 base; unmatched junction bases: 4. CDR3 length: 14 residues. Germline V lookup: CDR1 SGHRS, CDR2 YFSETQ. CDR3 residues: CASRPDRANTEAFF. The CDR3 bases are TGCGCCAGCAGACCGGACAGGGCGAACACTGAAGCTTTCTTT.

This clonotype was picked up many times. V and J are TRBV7-8 and TRBJ2-1; no clear D. Germline V gene sequence: CDR1 SGHVS, CDR2 FQNEAQ. The CDR3 runs 14 residues. V lost 3 bases, J lost 2 bases, and 8 bases lay in between. This CDR3 is CASSFKGTYNEQFF. The CDR3 bases are TGTGCCAGCAGCTTCAAAGGGACCTACAATGAGCAGTTCTTC.

This chain connects TRBV6-5 to TRBJ2-7; D is undetermined. Trimming left V 5 bases short and J 5 bases short, with 13 bases between. The CDR3 has 13 residues. Germline values: CDR1 MNHEY, CDR2 SVGAGI. The CDR3 protein is CASSNGRENEQYF. The CDR3 nucleotides are TGTGCCAGCAGTAACGGCCGTGAGAACGAGCAGTACTTC.

As for this clonotype: This sequence may be a read error, since a much larger clone differs from it by one base. The chain joins TRBV29-1 to TRBJ1-1; 9 bases line up with TRBD1. CDR1 is SQVTM and CDR2 is ANQGSEA in the germline V gene. The CDR3 spans 13 residues. V dropped 5 bases and J dropped 10; count of bases not matched to a gene: 11. The CDR3 sequence: CSVSGTGPSGAFF. Here the CDR3 DNA reads TGCAGCGTTTCCGGGACAGGGCCGTCTGGAGCTTTCTTT.

The chain is built from TRBV10-1 and TRBJ2-1, with TRBD2 matching over 7 bases. This CDR3 has 15 residues. CDR1 and CDR2 from the germline V gene are WNHNN and SYGVQD (reference sequence). With 2 bases clipped from V and 2 bases from J, the junction kept 3 bases outside the gene matches. CDR3 in DNA: TGCGCCAGCAGTGAGCGGGGGGTACCCTACAATGAGCAGTTCTTC. Encoded protein: CASSERGVPYNEQFF.

This clonotype was seen a few times. V gene TRBV20-1 combines with J gene TRBJ2-7; TRBD2 aligns across 10 bases. Trimming removed 3 bases from V and 7 bases from J; junction bases left unmatched: 3. CDR3 size: 12 residues. CDR1 is DFQATT, CDR2 SNEGSKA, per germline (reference sequence). CDR3 sequence (DNA): TGCAGTGCTAGGGGACTAGCGAAGGAGCAGTACTTC. Amino acid sequence: CSARGLAKEQYF.

The table lists this clonotype with many counts. The chain couples TRBV29-1 to TRBJ2-7; TRBD1 matches at 9 bases. With 6 bases clipped from V and 4 bases from J, the junction kept 10 bases outside the gene matches. CDR3 length equals 14 residues. Per the germline V gene, CDR1 is SQVTM and CDR2 is ANQGSEA. In DNA, the CDR3 is TGCAGCGTCGTGAACCGGGACAGGGAGTACGAGCAGTACTTC. This translates into CSVVNRDREYEQYF.

J is TRBJ2-1 and V is TRBV7-3; 9 bases align to TRBD2. Germline V gene data show CDR1 as SGHTA and CDR2 as FQGTGA. The CDR3 covers 15 residues. The V segment lost 3 bases and the J segment 7 bases; nucleotides outside the gene matches: 7. CDR3 loop: CASSFPAGGNNEQFF. DNA of the CDR3: TGTGCCAGCAGCTTTCCAGCGGGGGGTAATAATGAGCAGTTCTTC.

This clonotype has more than one count but fewer than ten. The rearrangement links TRBV11-2 to TRBJ2-1; D perhaps matches TRBD1 (6 bases). Trimming pared 4 bases from V and 5 bases from J, leaving 15 bases between. Germline V gives CDR1 SGHAT, CDR2 FQNNGV. The CDR3 loop spans 15 amino acids. The CDR3 loop is CASSSRGSDHNEQFF. Here the CDR3 DNA reads TGTGCCAGCAGCTCCAGGGGAAGCGACCACAATGAGCAGTTCTTC.

The CDR3 loop reads CAISAYPSVGEQFF. The CDR3 DNA follows: TGTGCCATCAGTGCATACCCCTCGGTAGGGGAGCAGTTCTTC. The gene calls are TRBV10-3 and TRBJ2-1; D unclear. V lost 4 bases and J lost 10, with 17 bases in between. This CDR3 comprises 14 residues. The V gene's germline CDR1 is ENHRY and CDR2 SYGVKD.

The chain joins TRBV4-1 to TRBJ2-7; the D gene could be TRBD1 or TRBD2 (6 bases each). The CDR3 consists of 14 residues. Germline V gene sequence: CDR1 MGHRA, CDR2 YSYEKL. Trimming stripped 4 bases from V and 7 bases from J, with 17 bases between. The CDR3 DNA follows: TGCGCCAGCAGCCGAGGCAGGGGAGGTGAGGAGCAGTACTTC. This encodes CASSRGRGGEEQYF.

The J gene is TRBJ1-1, the V gene TRBV12-3 or TRBV12-4; D unresolved. The CDR3 runs to 13 residues. The V end was cut by 3 bases, the J end by 3 bases, with 8 bases between. The CDR3 sequence: CASSFGRYTEAFF. DNA for the CDR3: TGTGCCAGCAGTTTCGGCAGGTACACTGAAGCTTTCTTT.

A few counts support this clonotype. The rearrangement joins TRBV2 to TRBJ1-1, with D perhaps TRBD1 (5 bases). The ends were cut back, 6 bases at V and 6 bases at J, with 23 bases in the middle. The CDR3 is 16 amino acids. The germline gives CDR1 SNHLY, CDR2 FYNNEI. CDR3 amino acids: CASSSGRAWSGAEAFF. The CDR3 nucleotides are TGTGCCAGCAGCAGCGGCCGTGCTTGGTCGGGGGCTGAAGCTTTCTTT. The full variable domain, with the rest looked up from reference TRBV2 and TRBJ1-1, is EPEVTQTPSHQVTQMGQEVILRCVPISNHLYFYWYRQILGQKVEFLVSFYNNEISEKSEIFDDQFSVERPDGSNFTLKIRSTKLEDSAMYFCASSSGRAWSGAEAFFGQGTRLTVV.

The chain combines TRBV7-9 with TRBJ2-1; 8 bases line up with TRBD2. With 8 bases clipped from V and 7 bases from J, the junction kept 10 bases outside the gene matches. Germline CDR1 reads SEHNR; CDR2 reads FQNEAQ (reference sequence). The CDR3 runs to 14 residues. The CDR3 DNA reads TGTGCCAGCGCCCTGCCCGGGGGGGGGAATGAGCAGTTCTTC. Amino acid sequence: CASALPGGGNEQFF.

Here the CDR3 DNA reads TGTGCCAGCAGCCTCGTGTACAATGAGCAGTTCTTC. Its translation: CASSLVYNEQFF. The chain is built from TRBV3-1 and TRBJ2-1; D call uncertain. CDR3 length: 12 amino acids. V was shortened by 4 bases and J by 4 bases, with 5 bases between the two germline ends. From germline, CDR1 is LGHDT and CDR2 YNNKEL (reference sequence).

The chain carries TRBV15 and TRBJ1-2; D uncertain. From germline, CDR1 is LNHNV and CDR2 YYDKDF (reference sequence). V was clipped by 0 bases and J by 2 bases, with 16 bases between them. The CDR3 contains 17 residues. CDR3 loop: CATSRDYLSTENYGYTF. The CDR3 bases are TGTGCCACCAGCAGAGATTATCTCTCCACTGAGAACTATGGCTACACCTTC.

The chain carries TRBV4-2 and TRBJ2-2, with 10 bases fitting TRBD2. J was trimmed by 9 bases and V by 0 bases; bases with no gene match: 4. This CDR3 contains 15 residues. The germline gives CDR1 LGHNA, CDR2 YNFKEQ. CDR3 residues: CASSQELAGSRELFF. The CDR3 bases are TGTGCCAGCAGCCAAGAACTAGCGGGGAGCCGGGAGCTGTTTTTT.

The rearrangement joins TRBV11-2 to TRBJ2-4; D might be TRBD1 (5 bases). Germline CDR1 is SGHAT and CDR2 is FQNNGV. This CDR3 has 17 amino acids. Trimming removed 1 base from V and 1 base from J, with 14 bases in between. CDR3 nucleotides: TGTGCCAGCAGCTTAGCAGGGCTTTGGATCGCCAAAAACATTCAGTACTTC. Protein: CASSLAGLWIAKNIQYF.

The rearrangement links TRBV15 to TRBJ2-1, with D unresolved. CDR1 and CDR2 (germline): LNHNV, YYDKDF (reference sequence). Trimming took off 8 bases at V and 0 bases at J, with 14 bases between the two ends. The CDR3 extends over 15 amino acids. The chain's CDR3 is CATGEIRSSYNEQFF. CDR3 bases: TGTGCCACCGGCGAGATTCGAAGCTCCTACAATGAGCAGTTCTTC.

V usage is TRBV2 and J usage is TRBJ2-5; D is unresolved. Germline V gene data show CDR1 as SNHLY and CDR2 as FYNNEI. This CDR3 contains 15 residues. V was trimmed by 0 bases and J by 3 bases, leaving 11 bases between them. CDR3 protein: CASSEARTLKETQYF. The CDR3 DNA reads as TGTGCCAGCAGTGAAGCGCGTACTCTGAAAGAGACCCAGTACTTC.

This clonotype has just a few counts. The chain is built from TRBV25-1 and TRBJ1-2; no clear D. CDR1 is MGHDK, CDR2 SYGVNS, per germline. Trimming took off 4 bases at V and 8 bases at J, with 11 bases between the two ends. There are 12 residues in the CDR3. The DNA for the CDR3 is TGTGCCAGCAGTGTTTCGGAGAGCGGCTACACCTTC. Its protein is CASSVSESGYTF.

The chain employs TRBV18 and TRBJ2-1; D is perhaps TRBD2 (6 bases). This CDR3 is built from 17 residues. With 6 bases removed from V and 0 bases from J, the gap between germline ends came to 18 bases. CDR1 and CDR2 from the germline V gene are KGHSH and LQKENI. The CDR3 DNA reads as TGTGCCAGCTCTCCCGAAGTGGCCGGGAGCTCCTACAATGAGCAGTTCTTC. This encodes CASSPEVAGSSYNEQFF.

This clonotype was detected a few times. The chain has TRBV14 and TRBJ2-2, with a tentative D call TRBD2 (6 bases). The V gene's germline CDR1 is SGHDN and CDR2 FVKESK. The germline V and J ends were trimmed by 4 bases and 6 bases, with 27 bases remaining between them. The CDR3 totals 19 residues. Here the CDR3 reads CASSPLAGTGVVASGELFF. The CDR3 nucleotides read TGTGCCAGCAGCCCCCTCGCGGGTACGGGGGTTGTAGCGTCCGGGGAGCTGTTTTTT.